Below are 30 T cell receptor beta chains sequenced from a single sample in a study of shared clonotypes between healthy human individuals (dated by TCRdb to the early 2020s). CD8 naive samples were CD45RO-negative cells positively selected for CCR7, giving a CD45RA+CCR7+ population that excluded TemRA cells. Receptor amplification or capture employed the immunoSEQ multiplex PCR assay. Not all clones reach the TCRdb copy of this immuneACCESS table, which keeps in-frame sequences only. Checked studies attribute under half of the gap to unresolved V genes and leave the rest unexplained. This sample comprises roughly 550,000 clones, 95% to 96% of them detected only once. 0.11% of the sample is held by the ten biggest clonotypes. Source material: naive CD8+ T cells sorted from blood. The cell subset or site label, read with the paper, signifies: CD45RA+CCR7+. These receptors all come from a woman aged 25 to 39 in good health.

This chain links TRBV27 with TRBJ1-4; D is perhaps TRBD1 (5 bases). Germline CDR1 MNHEY, CDR2 SMNVEV (reference sequence). The CDR3 length is 14 residues. Trimming pared 2 bases from V and 7 bases from J, leaving 11 bases between. The CDR3 nucleotides are TGTGCCAGCAGTTTAGTTGGGGGACGTGAAAAACTGTTTTTT. Encoded protein: CASSLVGGREKLFF.

J is TRBJ2-7 and V is TRBV28; the match to TRBD1 covers 9 bases. The CDR3 has 15 residues. Germline CDR1 is MDHEN and CDR2 is SYDVKM. J gave up 4 bases and V 6 bases, and 10 bases lay outside the gene matches. CDR3 in amino acids: CASSLTGGAMYEQYF. CDR3 DNA sequence: TGTGCCAGCAGCCTAACAGGGGGCGCGATGTACGAGCAGTACTTC.

This chain links TRBV27 with TRBJ2-1; D is unresolved. The germline V gene encodes CDR1 MNHEY and CDR2 SMNVEV (reference sequence). V was shortened by 6 bases and J by 6 bases, with 9 bases between the two germline ends. This CDR3 has 12 residues. CDR3 nucleotide sequence: TGTGCCAGCAGATCCACATTCAATGAGCAGTTCTTC. Translation: CASRSTFNEQFF.

This rearrangement joins TRBV5-1 to TRBJ1-1, with D maybe TRBD1 (6 bases). From germline, CDR1 is SGHRS and CDR2 YFSETQ. The CDR3 loop spans 13 amino acids. The germline V and J ends were trimmed by 4 bases and 11 bases, with 18 bases remaining between them. The CDR3 DNA reads TGCGCCAGCAGCCCGTTGGGGGGCGAGTGGGCTTTCTTT. It specifies CASSPLGGEWAFF. The whole variable domain, remainder taken from reference TRBV5-1 and TRBJ1-1, is KAGVTQTPRYLIKTRGQQVTLSCSPISGHRSVSWYQQTPGQGLQFLFEYFSETQRNKGNFPGRFSGRQFSNSRSEMNVSTLELGDSALYLCASSPLGGEWAFFGQGTRLTVV.

The rearrangement links TRBV27 to TRBJ2-2; D is possibly TRBD1 (5 bases). Germline assignment: CDR1 MNHEY and CDR2 SMNVEV (reference sequence). Trimming pared 6 bases from V and 6 bases from J, leaving 20 bases between. CDR3 length: 16 residues. The CDR3 DNA sequence: TGTGCCAGCAGATCCAAAGGGGTGTTGGTTCCCGGGGAGCTGTTTTTT. It specifies CASRSKGVLVPGELFF.

Points on this clone: Other nucleotide sequences in the sample specify the same CDR3. The genes are TRBV28 and TRBJ1-4; D gene uncertain. The CDR3 extends over 11 amino acids. V lost 3 bases to trimming and J lost 8 bases, with 4 bases between them. Germline CDR1 and CDR2: MDHEN and SYDVKM. The DNA of the CDR3 is TGTGCCAGCAGTTTTGGAGAAAAACTGTTTTTT. This encodes CASSFGEKLFF.

This chain joins TRBV6-6 and TRBJ2-3; 7 positions match TRBD2. Germline assignment: CDR1 MNHNY and CDR2 SVGAGI (reference sequence). The CDR3 totals 15 residues. The trim removed 5 bases at V and 2 bases at J, leaving 7 bases unmatched. CDR3 sequence: CASSAPSGFTDTQYF. In DNA form, the CDR3 reads TGTGCCAGCAGTGCCCCTAGCGGCTTCACAGATACGCAGTATTTT.

The V and J genes are TRBV29-1 and TRBJ2-1; D might be TRBD2 (5 bases). V shed 6 bases and J shed 7 bases, with 22 bases lying between them. Germline V gives CDR1 SQVTM, CDR2 ANQGSEA. CDR3 length: 15 residues. The CDR3 here is CSVPSPSGQWNEQFF. CDR3 coding DNA: TGCAGCGTCCCATCCCCCAGCGGTCAATGGAATGAGCAGTTCTTC.

The genes are TRBV28 and TRBJ2-1; maybe TRBD2 (5 bases). The CDR3 length is 12 residues. Trimming took off 5 bases at V and 9 bases at J, with 11 bases between the two ends. CDR1 is MDHEN and CDR2 is SYDVKM in the germline V gene. The CDR3 loop is CASSVLGSEQFF. The DNA for the CDR3 is TGTGCCAGCAGTGTCCTGGGGAGTGAGCAGTTCTTC.

The chain carries TRBV7-9 and TRBJ1-1, with D possibly matching TRBD1 (5 bases). This CDR3 has 13 amino acids. V lost 3 bases to trimming and J lost 7 bases, with 12 bases between them. Germline V gives CDR1 SEHNR, CDR2 FQNEAQ (reference sequence). CDR3 DNA sequence: TGTGCCAGCAGCTTGGGACGGAACCTTGAAGCTTTCTTT. Translation gives CASSLGRNLEAFF.

This sequence joins TRBV7-9 and TRBJ2-7, with a weak D call TRBD2 (6 bases). In germline, CDR1 is SEHNR, CDR2 FQNEAQ (reference sequence). The CDR3 consists of 16 residues. Trimming left V 2 bases short and J 1 base short, with 15 bases between. The CDR3 sequence is CASSLRTGERSYEQYF. The CDR3 DNA sequence: TGTGCCAGCAGCTTAAGGACGGGAGAGCGGTCCTACGAGCAGTACTTC. Complete variable domain (other parts from reference TRBV7-9 and TRBJ2-7): DTGVSQNPRHKITKRGQNVTFRCDPISEHNRLYWYRQTLGQGPEFLTYFQNEAQLEKSRLLSDRFSAERPKGSFSTLEIQRTEQGDSAMYLCASSLRTGERSYEQYFGPGTRLTVT.

V is TRBV19 and J is TRBJ1-2; D unresolved. The CDR3 consists of 15 residues. From germline, CDR1 is LNHDA and CDR2 SQIVND (reference sequence). The V gene lost 4 bases and the J gene lost 8 bases, with 20 bases spanning the gap. This CDR3 is CASSNQVVSTGGYTF. The CDR3, as DNA: TGTGCCAGTAGTAACCAAGTAGTCTCTACGGGAGGCTACACCTTC.

This clone appeared a single time. This sequence joins TRBV6-1 and TRBJ1-1, with unresolved D. Germline V CDR1 and CDR2: MNHNS, SASEGT. Trimming left V 6 bases short and J 1 base short, with 12 bases between. This CDR3 is 14 amino acids long. The CDR3 DNA reads TGTGCCAGCAGCCAGAGTTCGGCGAACACTGAAGCTTTCTTT. It is translated as CASSQSSANTEAFF.

J is TRBJ2-7 and V is TRBV19; 8 bases agree with TRBD1. V gave up 4 bases and J gave up 0 bases; unmatched junction bases: 2. Germline-derived CDR1 and CDR2 are LNHDA and SQIVND (reference sequence). The CDR3 is made up of 14 amino acids. The CDR3 DNA sequence: TGTGCCAGTAGTAGCGACAGGGGCTCCTACGAGCAGTACTTC. Its protein product is CASSSDRGSYEQYF.

V gene TRBV9 combines with J gene TRBJ2-7; weak D call: TRBD2 (5 bases). Germline V lookup: CDR1 SGDLS, CDR2 YYNGEE. Trimming left V 0 bases short and J 4 bases short, with 14 bases between. There are 15 residues in the CDR3. DNA for the CDR3: TGTGCCAGCAGCGTAGCAGTTAGCGCAAGATACGAGCAGTACTTC. This codes for CASSVAVSARYEQYF.

The chain employs TRBV10-3 and TRBJ2-3, with D possibly called TRBD1 or TRBD2 (5 bases each). CDR3 length equals 12 residues. Germline V lookup: CDR1 ENHRY, CDR2 SYGVKD. V lost 2 bases to trimming and J lost 5 bases, with 5 bases between them. The CDR3, as DNA: TGTGCCATCAGTGAGGGGGGAGATACGCAGTATTTT. Its protein is CAISEGGDTQYF.

The V call is TRBV28, the J call TRBJ2-7, with D perhaps TRBD1 or TRBD2 (5 bases each). Looked up from germline, CDR1 is MDHEN and CDR2 is SYDVKM. This CDR3 is 17 amino acids long. The V end was cut by 4 bases, the J end by 1 base, with 20 bases between. CDR3 loop: CASSSETGRISSYEQYF. The CDR3, as DNA: TGTGCCAGCAGTTCGGAAACGGGACGGATCTCATCCTACGAGCAGTACTTC.

The rearrangement links TRBV7-9 to TRBJ2-6; TRBD1 agrees at 8 bases. Germline assignment: CDR1 SEHNR and CDR2 FQNEAQ (reference sequence). The CDR3 spans 19 residues. Losses at the gene ends were 2 bases for V and 4 bases for J; bases not matched to a gene: 13. The CDR3 loop is CASSLRVFETGAGANVLTF. Written as DNA, the CDR3 is TGTGCCAGCAGCTTAAGAGTATTTGAGACAGGGGCCGGGGCCAACGTCCTGACTTTC.

The gene calls are TRBV27 and TRBJ2-1, with D unresolved. Germline CDR1 reads MNHEY; CDR2 reads SMNVEV (reference sequence). CDR3 size: 14 residues. Between the trimmed V and J ends, which lost 0 bases and 2 bases, there was a span of 5 bases. DNA of the CDR3: TGTGCCAGCAGTTTATCCAGTACCTACAATGAGCAGTTCTTC. It yields the protein CASSLSSTYNEQFF.

The chain uses TRBV9 and TRBJ2-7, with D perhaps TRBD2 (5 bases). The germline V and J ends were trimmed by 0 bases and 0 bases, with 10 bases remaining between them. This CDR3 has 15 amino acids. Germline-derived CDR1 and CDR2 are SGDLS and YYNGEE. CDR3 coding DNA: TGTGCCAGCAGCGTAGGGAACGGGAACTCCTACGAGCAGTACTTC. Its translation is CASSVGNGNSYEQYF.

V usage is TRBV10-1 and J usage is TRBJ2-1; D is unclear. The V gene's germline CDR1 is WNHNN and CDR2 SYGVQD (reference sequence). CDR3 length equals 13 residues. V lost 6 bases and J lost 3, with 9 bases in between. The CDR3 DNA reads as TGCGCCAGCAGCTTAGGGTTCTACAATGAGCAGTTCTTC. This translates into CASSLGFYNEQFF.

This chain links TRBV7-2 with TRBJ1-1; the D is unclear. The V gene lost 5 bases and the J gene lost 1 base, with 14 bases spanning the gap. Per the germline V gene, CDR1 is SGHTA and CDR2 is FQGNSA. The CDR3 length is 15 residues. The CDR3 DNA follows: TGTGCCAGCAGCCCGCAGACCGTCTGGAACACTGAAGCTTTCTTT. Amino acid sequence: CASSPQTVWNTEAFF.

This chain links TRBV5-6 with TRBJ2-7, with D possibly TRBD1 on 6 matching bases. The CDR3 has 13 residues. Germline V gives CDR1 SGHDT, CDR2 YYEEEE. Between the trimmed V and J ends, which lost 0 bases and 6 bases, there was a span of 10 bases. DNA of the CDR3: TGTGCCAGCAGCTTGGGCAGGGGCACCGAGCAGTACTTC. Its translation is CASSLGRGTEQYF.

The chain recombines TRBV19 with TRBJ1-1; 9 bases line up with TRBD1. The V segment lost 4 bases and the J segment 1 base; nucleotides outside the gene matches: 4. The length of the CDR3 is 15 residues. Per germline, CDR1 LNHDA and CDR2 SQIVND (reference sequence). CDR3 region: CASSTRTGENTEAFF. CDR3 nucleotides: TGTGCCAGTAGTACGCGGACAGGGGAGAACACTGAAGCTTTCTTT.

The gene calls are TRBV2 and TRBJ2-1; possible D gene TRBD2, 7 bases. Germline V CDR1 and CDR2: SNHLY, FYNNEI. The CDR3 is made up of 14 amino acids. The V gene lost 6 bases and the J gene lost 10 bases, with 19 bases spanning the gap. CDR3 amino acids: CASREHGGRGEQFF. CDR3 in DNA: TGTGCCAGCAGGGAACACGGGGGGCGAGGGGAGCAGTTCTTC.

This sequence joins TRBV7-9 and TRBJ2-5; no firm D call. The CDR3 totals 14 residues. CDR1 and CDR2 from the germline V gene are SEHNR and FQNEAQ (reference sequence). V was cut by 5 bases and J by 1 base, with 11 bases left in between. The CDR3 here is CASSPLAAQETQYF. The CDR3 region has the DNA TGTGCCAGCAGCCCCCTCGCTGCCCAAGAGACCCAGTACTTC.

The genes are TRBV28 and TRBJ1-2; D unresolved. This CDR3 has 13 amino acids. Trimming took off 7 bases at V and 2 bases at J, with 11 bases between the two ends. CDR1 is MDHEN and CDR2 is SYDVKM in the germline V gene. The CDR3 DNA follows: TGTGCCAGCAATTTTAACAGAAACTATGGCTACACCTTC. It encodes CASNFNRNYGYTF.

The V and J genes are TRBV28 and TRBJ2-7; D possibly corresponds to TRBD1 (5 bases). Germline CDR1 MDHEN, CDR2 SYDVKM. The ends were cut back, 3 bases at V and 2 bases at J, with 17 bases in the middle. There are 16 residues in the CDR3. This CDR3 reads CASSFLPGRTTYEQYF. The CDR3 region has the DNA TGTGCCAGCAGTTTCCTCCCAGGGCGAACTACCTACGAGCAGTACTTC. The whole variable domain, remainder taken from reference TRBV28 and TRBJ2-7, is DVKVTQSSRYLVKRTGEKVFLECVQDMDHENMFWYRQDPGLGLRLIYFSYDVKMKEKGDIPEGYSVSREKKERFSLILESASTNQTSMYLCASSFLPGRTTYEQYFGPGTRLTVT.

A word on this clone: Other DNA sequences from this sample encode an identical CDR3 as well. The chain carries TRBV13 and TRBJ2-1, with unresolved D. The V gene's germline CDR1 is PRHDT and CDR2 FYEKMQ (reference sequence). V was cut by 2 bases and J by 4 bases, with 6 bases left in between. This CDR3 has 13 amino acids. The CDR3 bases are TGTGCCAGCAGCTTAAGCAGGTACAATGAGCAGTTCTTC. The encoded protein is CASSLSRYNEQFF.

The chain carries TRBV5-8 and TRBJ2-5; 8 positions match TRBD1. The J call is uncertain, as TRBJ2-7 better fits the DNA end. Germline CDR1 is SGHTS and CDR2 is YDEGEE. The CDR3 contains 16 residues. The CDR3 DNA is TGTGCCAGCAGCTTGATAGGACAGGGACGTGGTAACGAGCAGTACTTC. This codes for CASSLIGQGRGNEQYF.